This T cell receptor (beta chain) was retrieved from a study of response to subunit inactivated influenza vaccine. Notes on the study in general: Each seasonal flu vaccination may recruit only limited new T cells, authors suggested.

One entry per CDR3 protein results from TCRdb running MiXCR on the RT-PCR reads. The sample records about 480,000 distinct CDR3 sequences, roughly 9.7% being singletons. This clonotype was seen repeatedly, ten times or more. The antigen is undetermined. V was trimmed by 0 bases and J by 3 bases, leaving 11 bases between them. This CDR3 has 15 amino acids. CDR1 and CDR2 (germline): DFQATT, SNEGSKA (reference sequence). This clonotype was sampled from a man aged 45-65 years who received an inactivated influenza vaccine. The specimen was PBMCs from blood, collected more than 35 days after vaccination. The V gene is TRBV20-1, the J gene TRBJ2-2; D not certain. CDR3 amino acids: CSARDHGFDTGELFF. DNA for the CDR3: TGCAGTGCTAGAGATCATGGGTTTGACACCGGGGAGCTGTTTTTT.